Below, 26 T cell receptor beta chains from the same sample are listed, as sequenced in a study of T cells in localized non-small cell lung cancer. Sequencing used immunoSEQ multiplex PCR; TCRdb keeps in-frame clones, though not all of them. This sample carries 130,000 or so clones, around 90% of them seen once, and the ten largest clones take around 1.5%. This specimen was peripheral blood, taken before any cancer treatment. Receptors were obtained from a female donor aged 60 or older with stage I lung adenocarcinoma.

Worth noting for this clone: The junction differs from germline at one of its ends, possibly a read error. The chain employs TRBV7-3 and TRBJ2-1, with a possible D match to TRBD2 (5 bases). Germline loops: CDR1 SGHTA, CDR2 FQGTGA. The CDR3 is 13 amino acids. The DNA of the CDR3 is TGTGCCAGCAGCATAACTAGTTACAATGAGCAGTTCTTC. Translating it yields CASSITSYNEQFF.

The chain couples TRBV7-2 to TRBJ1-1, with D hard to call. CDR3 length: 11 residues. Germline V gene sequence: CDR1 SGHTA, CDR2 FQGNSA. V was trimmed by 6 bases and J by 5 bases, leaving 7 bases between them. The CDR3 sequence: CASRRLTEAFF. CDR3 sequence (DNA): TGTGCCAGCAGGAGGTTGACTGAAGCTTTCTTT.

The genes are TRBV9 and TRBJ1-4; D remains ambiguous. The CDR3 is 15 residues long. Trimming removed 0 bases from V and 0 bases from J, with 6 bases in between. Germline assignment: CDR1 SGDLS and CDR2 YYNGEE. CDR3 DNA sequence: TGTGCCAGCAGCGTAGGGGATGCAACTAATGAAAAACTGTTTTTT. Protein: CASSVGDATNEKLFF.

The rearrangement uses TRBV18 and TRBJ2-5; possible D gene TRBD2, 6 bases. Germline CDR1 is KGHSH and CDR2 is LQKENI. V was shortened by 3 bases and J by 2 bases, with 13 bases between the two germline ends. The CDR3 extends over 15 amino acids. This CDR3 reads CASSPGTAGQETQYF. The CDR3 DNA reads TGTGCCAGCTCACCCGGGACGGCGGGGCAAGAGACCCAGTACTTC. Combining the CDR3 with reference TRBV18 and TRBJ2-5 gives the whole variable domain NAGVMQNPRHLVRRRGQEARLRCSPMKGHSHVYWYRQLPEEGLKFMVYLQKENIIDESGMPKERFSAEFPKEGPSILRIQQVVRGDSAAYFCASSPGTAGQETQYFGPGTRLLVL.

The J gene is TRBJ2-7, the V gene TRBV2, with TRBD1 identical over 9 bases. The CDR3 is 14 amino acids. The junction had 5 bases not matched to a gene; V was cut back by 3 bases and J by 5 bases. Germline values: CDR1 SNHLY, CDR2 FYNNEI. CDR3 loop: CASSDRDRVHEQYF. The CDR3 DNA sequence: TGTGCCAGCAGTGATCGGGACAGGGTTCACGAGCAGTACTTC.

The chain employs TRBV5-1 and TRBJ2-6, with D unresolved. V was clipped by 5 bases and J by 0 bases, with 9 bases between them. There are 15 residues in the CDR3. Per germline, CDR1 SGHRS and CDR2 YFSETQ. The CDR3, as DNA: TGCGCCAGCAGTTTCGGGCGCTCTGGGGCCAACGTCCTGACTTTC. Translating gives CASSFGRSGANVLTF.

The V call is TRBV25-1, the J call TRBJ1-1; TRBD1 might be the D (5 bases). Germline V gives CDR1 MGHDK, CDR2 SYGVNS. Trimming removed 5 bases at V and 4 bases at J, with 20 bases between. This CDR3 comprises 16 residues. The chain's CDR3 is CASSNRDGKGSTEAFF. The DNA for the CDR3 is TGTGCCAGCAGTAACCGGGACGGGAAAGGGAGCACTGAAGCTTTCTTT.

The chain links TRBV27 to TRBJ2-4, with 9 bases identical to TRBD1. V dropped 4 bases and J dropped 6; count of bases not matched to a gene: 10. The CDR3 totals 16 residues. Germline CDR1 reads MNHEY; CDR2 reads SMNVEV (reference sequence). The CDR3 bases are TGTGCCAGCAGTTCTCTGACAGGGGGTCAAGGAAACATTCAGTACTTC. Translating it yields CASSSLTGGQGNIQYF.

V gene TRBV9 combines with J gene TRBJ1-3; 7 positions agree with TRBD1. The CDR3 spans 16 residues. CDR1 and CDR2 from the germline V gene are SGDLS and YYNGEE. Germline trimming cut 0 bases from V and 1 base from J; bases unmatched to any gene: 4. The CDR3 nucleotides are TGTGCCAGCAGCGTAGGGGGGACAGTTTCTGGAAACACCATATATTTT. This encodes CASSVGGTVSGNTIYF.

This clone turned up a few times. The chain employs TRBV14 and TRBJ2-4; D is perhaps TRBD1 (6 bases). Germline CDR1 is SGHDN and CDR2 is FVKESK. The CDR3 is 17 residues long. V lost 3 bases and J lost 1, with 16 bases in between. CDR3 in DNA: TGTGCCAGCAGCCACACAGGGACCTACGGGGCCAAAAACATTCAGTACTTC. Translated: CASSHTGTYGAKNIQYF.

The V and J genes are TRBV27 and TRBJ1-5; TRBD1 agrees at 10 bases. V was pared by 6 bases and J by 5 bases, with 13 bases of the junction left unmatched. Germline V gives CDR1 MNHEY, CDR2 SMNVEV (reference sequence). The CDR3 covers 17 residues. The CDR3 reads CASRKTGTGDTHQPQHF. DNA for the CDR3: TGTGCCAGCAGAAAGACCGGGACAGGGGATACTCATCAGCCCCAGCATTTT.

CDR3 loop: CASSAENYSNQPQHF. CDR3 nucleotides: TGTGCCAGCAGTGCAGAGAATTATAGCAATCAGCCCCAGCATTTT. The chain links TRBV2 to TRBJ1-5; no reliable D call. V was shortened by 4 bases and J by 0 bases, with 10 bases between the two germline ends. The CDR3 is made up of 15 amino acids. Germline lookup yields CDR1 SNHLY and CDR2 FYNNEI.

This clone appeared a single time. In DNA form, the CDR3 reads TGTGCCAGCAGCCTACTCCACCCTCCGCGGGAGAAGCAGTTCTTC. Protein product: CASSLLHPPREKQFF. The rearrangement joins TRBV7-6 to TRBJ2-1, with 7 bases lining up with TRBD2. The length of the CDR3 is 15 residues. The V gene end was trimmed by 5 bases and the J gene end by 11 bases; junction bases not matched to a gene: 15. Germline CDR1 SGHVS, CDR2 FNYEAQ.

In DNA form, the CDR3 reads TGTGCCAGCAGGCTAAGGGCAGCGGGAGGGGACAATGAGCAGTTCTTC. It encodes CASRLRAAGGDNEQFF. The chain uses TRBV27 and TRBJ2-1, with 10 nucleotides matching TRBD2. This CDR3 comprises 16 residues. With V trimmed by 6 bases and J by 5 bases, 10 bases remained unmatched. Per the germline V gene, CDR1 is MNHEY and CDR2 is SMNVEV (reference sequence).

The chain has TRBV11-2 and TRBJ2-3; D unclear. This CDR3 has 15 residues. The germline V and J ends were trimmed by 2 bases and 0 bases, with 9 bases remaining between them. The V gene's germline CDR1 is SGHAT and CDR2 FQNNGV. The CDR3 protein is CASSLRSVSTDTQYF. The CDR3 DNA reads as TGTGCCAGCAGCTTACGAAGCGTAAGCACAGATACGCAGTATTTT. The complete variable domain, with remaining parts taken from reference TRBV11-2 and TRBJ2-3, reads EAGVAQSPRYKIIEKRQSVAFWCNPISGHATLYWYQQILGQGPKLLIQFQNNGVVDDSQLPKDRFSAERLKGVDSTLKIQPAKLEDSAVYLCASSLRSVSTDTQYFGPGTRLTVL.

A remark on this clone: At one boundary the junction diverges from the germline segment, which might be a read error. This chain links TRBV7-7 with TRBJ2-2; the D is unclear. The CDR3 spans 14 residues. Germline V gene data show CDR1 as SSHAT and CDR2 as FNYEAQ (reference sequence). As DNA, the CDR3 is TGTGCTAGCAGCGCCTCCCTGGACACCGGGGAGCTGTTTTTT. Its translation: CASSASLDTGELFF. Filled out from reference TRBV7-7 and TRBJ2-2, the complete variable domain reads GAGVSQSPRYKVTKRGQDVTLRCDPISSHATLYWYQQALGQGPEFLTYFNYEAQPDKSGLPSDRFSAERPEGSISTLTIQRTEQRDSAMYRCASSASLDTGELFFGEGSRLTVL.

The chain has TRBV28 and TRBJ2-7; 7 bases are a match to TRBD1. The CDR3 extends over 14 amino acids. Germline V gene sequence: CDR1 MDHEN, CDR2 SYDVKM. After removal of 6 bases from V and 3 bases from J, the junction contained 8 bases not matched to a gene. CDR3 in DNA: TGTGCCAGCAGGAAACACAGGGGCTACTACGAGCAGTACTTC. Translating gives CASRKHRGYYEQYF.

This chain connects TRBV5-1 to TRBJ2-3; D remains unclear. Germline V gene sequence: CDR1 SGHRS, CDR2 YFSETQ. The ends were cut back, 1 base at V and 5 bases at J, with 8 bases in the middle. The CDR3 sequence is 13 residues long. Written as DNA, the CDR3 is TGCGCCAGCAGCTTGCGTGGAGAAGATACGCAGTATTTT. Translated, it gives CASSLRGEDTQYF.

CDR3 nucleotide sequence: TGTGCCAGCAGTTACTCAAAGGGGGTCAATGAGCAGTTCTTC. Its translation: CASSYSKGVNEQFF. The V gene is TRBV6-5, the J gene TRBJ2-1, with D maybe TRBD1 (6 bases). V shed 0 bases and J shed 6 bases, with 9 bases lying between them. This CDR3 comprises 14 residues. Germline V gives CDR1 MNHEY, CDR2 SVGAGI.

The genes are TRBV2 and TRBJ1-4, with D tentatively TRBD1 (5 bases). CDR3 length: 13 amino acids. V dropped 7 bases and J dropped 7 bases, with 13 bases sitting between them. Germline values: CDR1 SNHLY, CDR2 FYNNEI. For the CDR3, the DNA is TGTGCCAGCATGGGGACCGAGGGTGAAAAACTGTTTTTT. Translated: CASMGTEGEKLFF.

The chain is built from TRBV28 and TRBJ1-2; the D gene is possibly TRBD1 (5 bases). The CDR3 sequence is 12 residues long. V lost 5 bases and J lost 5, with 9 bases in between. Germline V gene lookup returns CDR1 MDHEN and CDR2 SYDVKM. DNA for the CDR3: TGTGCCAGCAGTAAGGGGCCTTATGGCTACACCTTC. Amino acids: CASSKGPYGYTF.

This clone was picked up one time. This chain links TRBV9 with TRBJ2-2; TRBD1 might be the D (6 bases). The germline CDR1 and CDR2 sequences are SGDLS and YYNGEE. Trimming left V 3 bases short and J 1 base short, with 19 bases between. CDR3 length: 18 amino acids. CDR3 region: CASSAIHRAGGNTGELFF. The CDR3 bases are TGTGCCAGCAGCGCTATACACAGGGCAGGAGGGAACACCGGGGAGCTGTTTTTT.

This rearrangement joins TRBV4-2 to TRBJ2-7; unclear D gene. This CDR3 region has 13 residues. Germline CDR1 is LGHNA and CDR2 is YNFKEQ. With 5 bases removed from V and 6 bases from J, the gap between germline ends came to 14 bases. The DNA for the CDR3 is TGTGCCAGCAGCTTCGAGCCGGGCGGCGAGCAGTACTTC. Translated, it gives CASSFEPGGEQYF.

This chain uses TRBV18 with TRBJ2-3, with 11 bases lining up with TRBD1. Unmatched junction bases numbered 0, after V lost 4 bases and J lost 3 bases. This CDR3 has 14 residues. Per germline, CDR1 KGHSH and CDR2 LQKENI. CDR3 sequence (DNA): TGTGCCAGCTCACGGGACAGGGGGACAGATACGCAGTATTTT. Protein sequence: CASSRDRGTDTQYF. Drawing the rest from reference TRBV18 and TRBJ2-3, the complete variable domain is NAGVMQNPRHLVRRRGQEARLRCSPMKGHSHVYWYRQLPEEGLKFMVYLQKENIIDESGMPKERFSAEFPKEGPSILRIQQVVRGDSAAYFCASSRDRGTDTQYFGPGTRLTVL.

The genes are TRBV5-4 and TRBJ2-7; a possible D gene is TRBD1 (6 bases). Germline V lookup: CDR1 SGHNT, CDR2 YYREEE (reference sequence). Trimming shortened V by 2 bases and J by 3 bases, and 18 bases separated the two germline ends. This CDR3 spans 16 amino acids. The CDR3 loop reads CASSFSPPGVSYEQYF. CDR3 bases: TGTGCCAGCAGCTTTTCCCCTCCAGGGGTAAGCTACGAGCAGTACTTC.

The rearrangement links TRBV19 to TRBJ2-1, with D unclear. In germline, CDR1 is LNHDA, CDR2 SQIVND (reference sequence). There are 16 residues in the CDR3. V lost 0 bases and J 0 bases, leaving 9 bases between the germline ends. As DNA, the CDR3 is TGTGCCAGTAGTATAGATCAGAAGGGCTCCTACAATGAGCAGTTCTTC. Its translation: CASSIDQKGSYNEQFF.